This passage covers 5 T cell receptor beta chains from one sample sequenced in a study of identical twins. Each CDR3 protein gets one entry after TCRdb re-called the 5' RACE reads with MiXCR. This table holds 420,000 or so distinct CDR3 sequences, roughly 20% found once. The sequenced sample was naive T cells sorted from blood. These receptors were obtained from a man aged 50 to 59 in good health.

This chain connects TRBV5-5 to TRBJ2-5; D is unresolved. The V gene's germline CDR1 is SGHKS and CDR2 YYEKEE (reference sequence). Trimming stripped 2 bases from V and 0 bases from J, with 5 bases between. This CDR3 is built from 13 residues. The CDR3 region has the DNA TGTGCCAGCAGCTTACCCGACCAAGAGACCCAGTACTTC. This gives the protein CASSLPDQETQYF.

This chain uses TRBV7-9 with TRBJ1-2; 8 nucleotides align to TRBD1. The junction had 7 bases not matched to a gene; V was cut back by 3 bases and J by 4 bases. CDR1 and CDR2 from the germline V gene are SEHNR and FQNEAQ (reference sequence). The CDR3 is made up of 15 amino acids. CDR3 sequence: CASSLTGASIYGYTF. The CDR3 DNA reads TGTGCCAGCAGCTTGACAGGGGCGAGTATCTATGGCTACACCTTC.

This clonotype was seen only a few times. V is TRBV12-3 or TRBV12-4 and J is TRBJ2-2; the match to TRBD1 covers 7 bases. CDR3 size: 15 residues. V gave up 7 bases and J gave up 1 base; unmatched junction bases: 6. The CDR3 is CASTFAGGNTGELFF. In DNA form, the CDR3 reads TGTGCCAGCACCTTCGCAGGGGGGAACACCGGGGAGCTGTTTTTT.

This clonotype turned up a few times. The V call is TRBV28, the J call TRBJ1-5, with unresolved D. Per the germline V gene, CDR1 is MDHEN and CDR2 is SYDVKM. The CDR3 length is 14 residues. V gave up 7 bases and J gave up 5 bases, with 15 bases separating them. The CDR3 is CASTLAAIHQPQHF. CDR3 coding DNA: TGTGCCAGCACCTTAGCGGCAATCCATCAGCCCCAGCATTTT.

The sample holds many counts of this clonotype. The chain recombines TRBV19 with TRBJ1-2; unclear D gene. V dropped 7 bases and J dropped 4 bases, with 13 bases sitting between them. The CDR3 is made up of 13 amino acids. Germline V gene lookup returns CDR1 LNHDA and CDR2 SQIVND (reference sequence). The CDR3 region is CASTPFGSYGYTF. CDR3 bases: TGTGCCAGTACACCGTTCGGCAGCTATGGCTACACCTTC.